This TCR beta chain was observed in a study of T cell repertoires in cytomegalovirus infection. Study conclusions and caveats: Identification of carriers of CMV plus the relevant HLA was achieved through cumulative public TCR beta family frequency.

This clonotype turned up a few times. The antigen is unknown. This CDR3 has 15 amino acids. The V gene lost 1 base and the J gene lost 1 base, with 11 bases spanning the gap. The germline V gene encodes CDR1 MNHEY and CDR2 SMNVEV (reference sequence). TCRdb reprocessed the reads with MiXCR, giving one entry per CDR3 protein. The repertoire holds approximately 910,000 distinct CDR3 sequences, with 31% as singletons. The rearrangement links TRBV27 to TRBJ2-7; the D gene is possibly TRBD2 (6 bases). The source is a human donor in good health (CMV status not recorded). Some clones in this sample may be carry-over from other donors' samples. Sequenced material: cultured CD8+ T cells from PBMCs, taken from culture after CMV antigen stimulation. CDR3 loop: CASSLWAGNSYEQYF. The CDR3 DNA sequence: TGTGCCAGCAGTTTATGGGCGGGGAATTCCTACGAGCAGTACTTC.